The entry that follows covers one T cell receptor beta chain sequence. Its antigen is unidentified. The study ran its PCR with 60 Vbeta and 13 Jbeta primers. Sequencing used immunoSEQ multiplex PCR; TCRdb keeps in-frame clones, though not all of them. The listing contains under 150,000 clones. The sample is drawn from a study of cytomegalovirus exposure and HLA in healthy donors. Study-wide findings and caveats: A later examination showed that TCR association rates differed by HLA locus, with DRB1 most and HLA-C fewest.

Trimming took 4 bases from V and 2 from J; bases not matched to a gene: 10. Germline lookup yields CDR1 SGHTA and CDR2 FQGNSA. There are 16 residues in the CDR3. Source material: PBMCs. The V and J genes are TRBV7-2 and TRBJ2-5, with 7 bases that match TRBD1. The receptor was derived from a man in his forties in good health and CMV-seronegative. In nucleotides, the CDR3 is TGTGCCAGCAGCTCCTTGATGGGACAGCATCAAGAGACCCAGTACTTC. It encodes CASSSLMGQHQETQYF.